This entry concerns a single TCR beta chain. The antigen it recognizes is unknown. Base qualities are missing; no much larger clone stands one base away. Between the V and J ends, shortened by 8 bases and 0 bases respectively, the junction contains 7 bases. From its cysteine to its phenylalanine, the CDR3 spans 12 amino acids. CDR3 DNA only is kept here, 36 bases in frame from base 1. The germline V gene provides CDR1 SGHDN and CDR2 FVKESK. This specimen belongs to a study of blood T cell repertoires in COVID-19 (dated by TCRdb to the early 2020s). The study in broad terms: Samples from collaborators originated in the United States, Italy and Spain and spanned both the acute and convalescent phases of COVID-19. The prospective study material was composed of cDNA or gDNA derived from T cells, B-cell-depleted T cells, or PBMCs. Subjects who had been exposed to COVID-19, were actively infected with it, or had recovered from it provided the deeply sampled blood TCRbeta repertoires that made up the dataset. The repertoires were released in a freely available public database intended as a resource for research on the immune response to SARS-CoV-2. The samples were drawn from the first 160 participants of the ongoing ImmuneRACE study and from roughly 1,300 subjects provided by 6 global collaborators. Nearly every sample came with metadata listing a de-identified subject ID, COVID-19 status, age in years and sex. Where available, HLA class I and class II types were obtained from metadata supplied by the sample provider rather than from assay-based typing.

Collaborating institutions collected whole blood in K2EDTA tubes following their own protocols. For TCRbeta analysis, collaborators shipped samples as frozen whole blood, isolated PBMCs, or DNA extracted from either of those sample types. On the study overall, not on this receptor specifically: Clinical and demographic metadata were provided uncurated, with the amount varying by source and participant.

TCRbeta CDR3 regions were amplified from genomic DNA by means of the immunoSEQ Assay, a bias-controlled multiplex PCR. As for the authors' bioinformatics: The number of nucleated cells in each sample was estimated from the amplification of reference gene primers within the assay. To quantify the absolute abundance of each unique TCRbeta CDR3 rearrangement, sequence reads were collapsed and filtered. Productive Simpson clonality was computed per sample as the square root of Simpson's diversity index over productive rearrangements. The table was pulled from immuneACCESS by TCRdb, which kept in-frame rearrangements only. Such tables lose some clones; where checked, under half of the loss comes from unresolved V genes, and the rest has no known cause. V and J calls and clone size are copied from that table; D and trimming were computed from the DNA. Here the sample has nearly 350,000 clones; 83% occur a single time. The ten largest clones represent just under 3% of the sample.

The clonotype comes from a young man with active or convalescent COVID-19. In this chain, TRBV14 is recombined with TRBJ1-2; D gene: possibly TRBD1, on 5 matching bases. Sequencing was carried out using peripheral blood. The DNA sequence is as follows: TGTGCCAGCGGGGGGACTAACTATGGCTACACCTTC. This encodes CASGGTNYGYTF. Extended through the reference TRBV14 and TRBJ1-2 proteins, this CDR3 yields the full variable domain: EAGVTQFPSHSVIEKGQTVTLRCDPISGHDNLYWYRRVMGKEIKFLLHFVKESKQDESGMPNNRFLAERTGGTYSTLKVQPAELEDSGVYFCASGGTNYGYTFGSGTRLTVV.